This T cell receptor beta chain came from a study of TIL therapy for anti-PD-1-resistant metastatic lung cancer. This was the immunoSEQ v3 assay. Each library reached 2.1 million or so read pairs, or roughly 4.5-6.5 million at deep level. Assay: immunoSEQ multiplex PCR; the TCRdb copy retains only in-frame clones and omits some. The sample records approximately 95,000 clones, roughly two thirds being singletons. About this clone itself: Its target is not known.

Study-level results: Many TIL product clones were absent from baseline tumor, suggesting clonal contraction. This highly selected cohort may not generalize to typical lung cancer patients.

The CDR3 runs 14 residues. In germline, CDR1 is SGHDT, CDR2 YYEEEE. The V end was cut by 1 base, the J end by 0 bases, with 5 bases between. Stated time point: pre-treatment sample, taken before nivolumab and TIL therapy. Most excised metastases sampled were pleural nodules or supraclavicular lymph nodes. Stage 4 NSCLC adults joined between October 2017 and January 2020. V usage is TRBV5-6 and J usage is TRBJ2-4; D gene ambiguous. The source material was tumor tissue, sampled at baseline. This clonotype was obtained from a person aged 25 to 80 with non-small cell lung cancer. This CDR3 is CASSLLLAKNIQYF. The CDR3 DNA sequence: TGTGCCAGCAGCTTGTTGCTAGCCAAAAACATTCAGTACTTC.